These T cell receptor beta chains were read from a single sample in a study of cytomegalovirus exposure and HLA in healthy donors. Produced via immunoSEQ multiplex PCR; TCRdb's table is partial and in-frame only. The sample includes over 150,000 clones, just over 75% of them seen just once. The sequenced material came from PBMCs. Receptors were obtained from a woman aged 55-69 years in good health and CMV-seropositive. CDR3s include the opening cysteine and the closing phenylalanine or tryptophan. A D gene is named only where the DNA matches it firmly. Where a row states a size, it is once, few, many or the class of an expanded clone; other rows omit it.

NA	NA	TRBJ1-1	TRBV29-1	CSVEKQADTEAFF	TGCAGCGTTGAGAAACAGGCTGACACTGAAGCTTTCTTT
TRBD1	NA	TRBJ2-7	TRBV5-1	CASSLGTGAVEQYF	TGCGCCAGCAGCTTAGGGACAGGGGCTGTCGAGCAGTACTTC
TRBD2	NA	TRBJ2-3	TRBV7-2	CASSLAASGGGDTQYF	TGTGCCAGCAGCTTAGCAGCTAGCGGGGGAGGAGATACGCAGTATTTT
TRBD2	NA	TRBJ2-7	TRBV7-9	CASSPWGEGKTYEQYF	TGTGCCAGCAGCCCATGGGGGGAGGGGAAAACCTACGAGCAGTACTTC
TRBD1	NA	TRBJ2-1	TRBV4-3	CASSPHKIRQGEQFF	TGCGCCAGCAGCCCACATAAGATACGACAGGGTGAGCAGTTCTTC
NA	once	TRBJ1-3	TRBV10-3	CATRTDSSGNTIYF	TGTGCCACCAGGACAGACAGCTCTGGAAACACCATATATTTT
NA	NA	TRBJ2-1	TRBV7-2	CASNPDWTYNEQFF	TGTGCCAGCAACCCTGACTGGACCTACAATGAGCAGTTCTTC
NA	once	TRBJ1-2	TRBV14	CASSQDYGYGYTF	TGTGCCAGCAGCCAGGACTACGGCTATGGCTACACCTTC
NA	few	TRBJ2-3	TRBV9	CASSVSSHQNTQYF	TGTGCCAGCAGCGTATCTAGTCACCAGAATACGCAGTATTTT
TRBD1	NA	TRBJ2-7	TRBV7-9	CASSSDREQYF	TGTGCCAGCAGCTCGGACAGGGAACAGTACTTC
NA	NA	TRBJ2-1	TRBV7-2	CASSLETWNEQFF	TGTGCCAGCAGCTTAGAGACTTGGAATGAGCAGTTCTTC
TRBD2	NA	TRBJ2-7	TRBV29-1	CSVEIMAGGAYEQYF	TGCAGCGTTGAAATAATGGCGGGGGGAGCCTACGAGCAGTACTTC
TRBD2	NA	TRBJ2-3	TRBV11-3	CASSPGTSGGSTDTQYF	TGTGCCAGCAGCCCCGGGACTAGCGGGGGTAGCACAGATACGCAGTATTTT
TRBD2	NA	TRBJ2-2	TRBV18	CASSPISGTNTGELFF	TGTGCCAGCTCACCAATTAGCGGGACTAACACCGGGGAGCTGTTTTTT
TRBD2	once	TRBJ2-7	TRBV5-1	CASSEGLAGGQGEQYF	TGCGCCAGCAGCGAGGGACTAGCGGGAGGGCAGGGCGAGCAGTACTTC
TRBD1	few	TRBJ1-5	TRBV28	CASSFAGGRNQPQHF	TGTGCCAGCAGTTTCGCAGGGGGCCGCAATCAGCCCCAGCATTTT
TRBD1	NA	TRBJ1-2	TRBV18	CASSETGQDYGYTF	TGTGCCAGCTCAGAAACGGGACAGGACTATGGCTACACCTTC
NA	NA	TRBJ2-5	TRBV2	CASSETATGGAQYF	TGTGCCAGCAGTGAGACTGCTACCGGCGGGGCCCAGTACTTC
TRBD2	few	TRBJ2-2	TRBV28	CASSLGTSGNTGELFF	TGTGCCAGCAGTTTAGGGACTAGCGGGAACACCGGGGAGCTGTTTTTT
TRBD1	few	TRBJ2-7	TRBV10-1	CATDRYRGREQYF	TGCGCCACCGACCGGTACAGGGGCCGCGAGCAGTACTTC
NA	NA	TRBJ1-1	TRBV28	CASSLLRLKTEPAEAFF	TGTGCCAGCAGTTTATTGCGCCTGAAGACGGAGCCGGCTGAAGCTTTCTTT
NA	NA	TRBJ1-2	TRBV19	CASSIDLARGRMAYGYTF	TGTGCCAGTAGTATCGACCTGGCGCGGGGGCGGATGGCGTATGGCTACACCTTC
TRBD2	NA	TRBJ2-1	TRBV6-5	CASRGTSNEQFF	TGTGCCAGCAGAGGGACTAGTAATGAGCAGTTCTTC
NA	few	TRBJ2-7	TRBV28	CAGSGQGWHEQYF	TGTGCCGGGTCCGGGCAGGGCTGGCACGAGCAGTACTTC
NA	few	TRBJ2-7	TRBV30	CAWRLAYEQYF	TGTGCCTGGAGACTAGCCTACGAGCAGTACTTC